The 24 T cell receptor beta chains in this list originate from one sample, sequenced in a study of T cells in Graves' hyperthyroidism and ophthalmopathy. The investigators amplified TCR beta CDR3 regions from RNA transcripts. HTBI primers were used for first-round RT-PCR of the TCR CDR3. TCRdb itself ran the multiplex PCR reads through MiXCR, one entry per CDR3 protein. The table has fewer than 600,000 distinct CDR3 sequences, about an eighth seen once. Sequencing was carried out using blood. These receptors were taken from a young woman with Graves' hyperthyroidism.

J is TRBJ1-1 and V is TRBV30; no reliable D call. In germline, CDR1 is GTSNPN, CDR2 SVGIG (reference sequence). The CDR3 contains 16 residues. Between the trimmed V and J ends, which lost 0 bases and 0 bases, there was a span of 14 bases. DNA of the CDR3: TGTGCCTGGAGTGTACTCAGCCTTGAAATGAACACTGAAGCTTTCTTT. This gives the protein CAWSVLSLEMNTEAFF.

This clonotype was counted at least ten times. The chain couples TRBV13 to TRBJ2-3; TRBD2 matches 10 bases. The length of the CDR3 is 16 residues. Germline loops: CDR1 PRHDT, CDR2 FYEKMQ (reference sequence). V trimming: 7 bases; J trimming: 5 bases; junction bases outside the gene matches: 12. CDR3 coding DNA: TGTGCCAGCAACGGTGGGGCTAGCGGGAGTGAAGATACGCAGTATTTT. Translated: CASNGGASGSEDTQYF.

This clonotype was seen ten or more times. V and J are TRBV29-1 and TRBJ2-3, with D possibly being TRBD1 (5 bases). V lost 2 bases and J lost 4, with 10 bases in between. CDR1 is SQVTM and CDR2 is ANQGSEA in the germline V gene. This CDR3 region has 13 residues. CDR3 sequence (DNA): TGCAGCGTTGAAACAGGATACGCAGATACGCAGTATTTT. Translating it yields CSVETGYADTQYF.

This sequence joins TRBV2 and TRBJ1-6, with a possible D match to TRBD1 (5 bases). The CDR3 runs 18 residues. The germline V gene encodes CDR1 SNHLY and CDR2 FYNNEI. Trimming removed 8 bases from V and 0 bases from J, with 20 bases in between. The DNA for the CDR3 is TGTGCCAGCCACCCGGGACTCGCGTCGAGCTCCTATAATTCACCCCTCCACTTT. Amino acid sequence: CASHPGLASSSYNSPLHF.

This clonotype was detected ten times or more. The rearrangement uses TRBV30 and TRBJ2-5, with a possible D match to TRBD2 (6 bases). Germline-derived CDR1 and CDR2 are GTSNPN and SVGIG (reference sequence). CDR3 length: 13 amino acids. V dropped 2 bases and J dropped 5 bases, with 12 bases sitting between them. As DNA, the CDR3 is TGTGCCTGGAGTAGGAGGGTATCGGAGACCCAGTACTTC. It translates to CAWSRRVSETQYF. The whole variable domain, remainder taken from reference TRBV30 and TRBJ2-5, is SQTIHQWPATLVQPVGSPLSLECTVEGTSNPNLYWYRQAAGRGLQLLFYSVGIGQISSEVPQNLSASRPQDRQFILSSKKLLLSDSGFYLCAWSRRVSETQYFGPGTRLLVL.

In this sample, this clonotype turned up a few times. The chain recombines TRBV24-1 with TRBJ2-1, with a tentative D call TRBD2 (6 bases). CDR1 and CDR2 from the germline V gene are KGHDR and SFDVKD. Between the trimmed V and J ends, which lost 4 bases and 3 bases, there was a span of 15 bases. The CDR3 is made up of 16 amino acids. In DNA, the CDR3 is TGTGCCACCAGTGAAGGGACTGTCGACATCTACAATGAGCAGTTCTTC. It specifies CATSEGTVDIYNEQFF.

The sample holds a few counts of this clonotype. This chain uses TRBV9 with TRBJ2-1, with TRBD2 matching over 7 bases. Germline values: CDR1 SGDLS, CDR2 YYNGEE. There are 12 residues in the CDR3. Trimming cost V 0 bases and J 10 bases; bases outside gene matches: 1. CDR3 nucleotides: TGTGCCAGCAGCGTAGAAGCGGGAGAGCAGTTCTTC. Its protein is CASSVEAGEQFF.

This clonotype has just a few counts. The chain links TRBV11-2 to TRBJ1-3; D is unresolved. The V gene lost 8 bases and the J gene lost 3 bases, with 8 bases spanning the gap. CDR3 length equals 12 residues. Germline V lookup: CDR1 SGHAT, CDR2 FQNNGV. The CDR3 protein is CASGPGGNTIYF. The CDR3 bases are TGTGCCAGCGGACCGGGTGGAAACACCATATATTTT.

The V call is TRBV4-1, the J call TRBJ1-6; weak D call: TRBD1 (6 bases). Trimming left V 2 bases short and J 8 bases short, with 16 bases between. CDR3 size: 16 residues. Germline V gives CDR1 MGHRA, CDR2 YSYEKL. The CDR3 reads CASSQPQGHRDSPLHF. CDR3 DNA sequence: TGCGCCAGCAGCCAACCCCAGGGACATAGGGATTCACCCCTCCACTTT.

In its sample, this clonotype was seen many times. This sequence joins TRBV2 and TRBJ2-7; 9 nucleotides line up with TRBD2. The CDR3 length is 15 residues. V shed 1 base and J 2 bases; nucleotides not matched to a gene: 3. Germline V gene lookup returns CDR1 SNHLY and CDR2 FYNNEI. As DNA, the CDR3 is TGTGCCAGCAGTGAAGGTAGCGGGAGCCCCTACGAGCAGTACTTC. It specifies CASSEGSGSPYEQYF. The full variable domain, its missing parts supplied by reference TRBV2 and TRBJ2-7, is EPEVTQTPSHQVTQMGQEVILRCVPISNHLYFYWYRQILGQKVEFLVSFYNNEISEKSEIFDDQFSVERPDGSNFTLKIRSTKLEDSAMYFCASSEGSGSPYEQYFGPGTRLTVT.

This clonotype was seen once. The chain combines TRBV12-3 or TRBV12-4 with TRBJ2-7, with TRBD2 matching over 13 bases. The length of the CDR3 is 17 residues. J lost 2 bases, V lost 6 bases, and 10 bases had no gene match. Here the CDR3 DNA reads TGTGCCAGCAGATGGACTAGCGGGAGAGTCGGCACCTACGAGCAGTACTTC. Protein product: CASRWTSGRVGTYEQYF.

The sample holds many counts of this clonotype. V gene TRBV2 combines with J gene TRBJ2-5; D possibly uses TRBD1 or TRBD2 (6 bases each). The CDR3 contains 15 residues. V was pared by 8 bases and J by 4 bases, with 20 bases between. Germline assignment: CDR1 SNHLY and CDR2 FYNNEI. The CDR3 sequence: CASAAGGGSTETQYF. The CDR3, as DNA: TGTGCCAGCGCCGCCGGAGGGGGGTCAACAGAGACCCAGTACTTC.

This clonotype was counted at least ten times. This sequence joins TRBV9 and TRBJ1-3, with a weak D call TRBD1 (6 bases). The CDR3 length is 14 residues. The germline V gene encodes CDR1 SGDLS and CDR2 YYNGEE. The germline V and J ends were trimmed by 3 bases and 4 bases, with 11 bases remaining between them. CDR3 sequence: CASSARTAGNTIYF. The CDR3 bases are TGTGCCAGCAGCGCCCGGACAGCCGGAAACACCATATATTTT.

Ten or more counts support this clonotype. The chain has TRBV30 and TRBJ2-7; 8 positions match TRBD2. V trimming: 0 bases; J trimming: 2 bases; junction bases outside the gene matches: 9. The CDR3 spans 16 residues. From germline, CDR1 is GTSNPN and CDR2 SVGIG (reference sequence). CDR3 DNA: TGTGCCTGGAGTGTACGCGGAACACTAGCGGCCTACGAGCAGTACTTC. This translates into CAWSVRGTLAAYEQYF.

The V call is TRBV5-4, the J call TRBJ2-3; D is perhaps TRBD1 or TRBD2 (6 bases each). CDR1 and CDR2 (germline): SGHNT, YYREEE (reference sequence). The ends were cut back, 6 bases at V and 1 base at J, with 15 bases in the middle. The CDR3 contains 15 residues. CDR3 nucleotides: TGTGCCAGCAACCCGGTGGGGGGCCGCACAGATACGCAGTATTTT. This encodes CASNPVGGRTDTQYF.

This clonotype was recorded many times. CDR3 residues: CASSDPRVEGSYEQYF. The CDR3 DNA reads TGCGCCAGCAGCGACCCCAGGGTGGAGGGCTCCTACGAGCAGTACTTC. The rearrangement joins TRBV10-2 to TRBJ2-7; tentatively, D is TRBD2 (6 bases). The CDR3 is made up of 16 amino acids. The germline gives CDR1 WSHSY, CDR2 SAAADI. V was trimmed by 6 bases and J by 0 bases, leaving 18 bases between them.

The chain couples TRBV5-1 to TRBJ1-5, with 9 bases matching TRBD1. Germline CDR1 SGHRS, CDR2 YFSETQ. Losses at the gene ends were 7 bases for V and 4 bases for J; bases not matched to a gene: 6. This CDR3 spans 14 amino acids. CDR3 residues: CASAPGQGNQPQHF. The CDR3 DNA sequence: TGCGCCAGCGCCCCGGGACAGGGAAATCAGCCCCAGCATTTT. The entire variable domain, with the rest obtained from reference TRBV5-1 and TRBJ1-5, is as follows: KAGVTQTPRYLIKTRGQQVTLSCSPISGHRSVSWYQQTPGQGLQFLFEYFSETQRNKGNFPGRFSGRQFSNSRSEMNVSTLELGDSALYLCASAPGQGNQPQHFGDGTRLSIL.

The V gene is TRBV9, the J gene TRBJ2-7; D gene uncertain. The V gene's germline CDR1 is SGDLS and CDR2 YYNGEE. Trimming removed 4 bases from V and 4 bases from J, with 12 bases in between. This CDR3 has 13 amino acids. The CDR3, as DNA: TGTGCCAGCAGCTTGTTAGCCCCGTACGAGCAGTACTTC. It codes for CASSLLAPYEQYF.

The sample holds many counts of this clonotype. The J gene is TRBJ2-3, the V gene TRBV11-2; D gene ambiguous. The CDR3 spans 14 residues. The germline V gene encodes CDR1 SGHAT and CDR2 FQNNGV. Trimming pared 7 bases from V and 1 base from J, leaving 12 bases between. The DNA of the CDR3 is TGTGCCAGCAAGACCTCTGGGCGCACAGATACGCAGTATTTT. It encodes CASKTSGRTDTQYF.

This clonotype has a count of ten or more. This chain connects TRBV2 to TRBJ1-2; the D gene is possibly TRBD1 (6 bases). V shed 7 bases and J shed 4 bases, with 13 bases lying between them. CDR3 length equals 13 residues. Germline V gene sequence: CDR1 SNHLY, CDR2 FYNNEI. CDR3 sequence (DNA): TGTGCCAGCACGGGGGCTAGTAGCTATGGCTACACCTTC. This encodes CASTGASSYGYTF. The full variable domain, completed using reference TRBV2 and TRBJ1-2, is EPEVTQTPSHQVTQMGQEVILRCVPISNHLYFYWYRQILGQKVEFLVSFYNNEISEKSEIFDDQFSVERPDGSNFTLKIRSTKLEDSAMYFCASTGASSYGYTFGSGTRLTVV.

This clonotype came up a few times. The chain is built from TRBV7-8 and TRBJ1-2, with 8 bases fitting TRBD1. Germline CDR1 SGHVS, CDR2 FQNEAQ. V lost 2 bases and J lost 6; bases outside the gene matches: 11. The length of the CDR3 is 16 residues. The CDR3 nucleotides read TGTGCCAGCAGCTTACCCCGGGTGCCAGGGGGCCATGGCTACACCTTC. Protein product: CASSLPRVPGGHGYTF.

The chain joins TRBV6-5 to TRBJ1-1; TRBD1 is a possible D gene (6 bases). The CDR3 loop spans 16 amino acids. V lost 2 bases and J lost 3, with 16 bases in between. Germline V gene sequence: CDR1 MNHEY, CDR2 SVGAGI. The CDR3 DNA is TGTGCCAGCAGTTACAAACCCCCGGGGGCTCACACTGAAGCTTTCTTT. This encodes CASSYKPPGAHTEAFF.

The chain couples TRBV20-1 to TRBJ1-5, with no clear D. CDR1 DFQATT and CDR2 SNEGSKA come from the germline V gene (reference sequence). The CDR3 is 17 residues long. Deletions cut 0 bases from V and 1 base from J, with 16 bases between. The CDR3 bases are TGCAGTGCTAGAGATCCGAACCCCGGTATAAGCAATCAGCCCCAGCATTTT. Protein sequence: CSARDPNPGISNQPQHF.

The rearrangement uses TRBV10-1 and TRBJ2-2; no firm D call. Germline CDR1 WNHNN, CDR2 SYGVQD (reference sequence). V was trimmed by 0 bases and J by 8 bases, leaving 10 bases between them. This CDR3 has 14 residues. The CDR3 DNA reads TGCGCCAGCAGTGAGTCGAAAACCTTGGGGGAGCTGTTTTTT. Amino acids: CASSESKTLGELFF.